Below, one TCR beta chain is given with its context. This entry belongs to a study of technical replicates of blood from a handful of donors. Produced via immunoSEQ multiplex PCR; TCRdb's table is partial and in-frame only. The sample records around 90,000 clones, around 94% being singletons. The sequencing sample was made of T cells isolated from PBMCs. This clonotype was sampled from a human donor in good health.

As DNA, the CDR3 is TGTGCCAGCAGCTCGGGACAGCCGTACCAAGAGACCCAGTACTTC. This sequence encodes CASSSGQPYQETQYF. V gene TRBV7-9 combines with J gene TRBJ2-5; TRBD1 aligns across 7 bases. The junction had 5 bases not matched to a gene; V was cut back by 4 bases and J by 0 bases. The CDR3 sequence is 15 residues long. Germline-derived CDR1 and CDR2 are SEHNR and FQNEAQ (reference sequence).